This is a list of T cell receptor beta chains from one sample in a study of cytomegalovirus exposure and HLA in healthy donors. Libraries were prepared by immunoSEQ multiplex PCR; TCRdb keeps only in-frame clonotypes and omits some of them. The sample table includes some 71,000 clones. The specimen was PBMCs. The receptors were sampled from a woman aged 30 to 39 in good health and CMV-seronegative. Each CDR3 is given without its conserved first and last residue.

>12|TRBJ2-7|TRBV7-9
ASRPGTGLYEQY
>13|TRBJ1-1|TRBV13
ASTLRGVGHTEAF
>13|TRBJ2-1|TRBV14
ASSQVRGSDNEQF
>12|TRBJ1-2|TRBV18
ASSLGRWNYGYT
>11|TRBJ2-1|TRBV5-1
ASSLGGDNEQF
>14|TRBJ2-2|TRBV2
ASTGPTGDSTGELF
>13|TRBJ1-5|TRBV6-5
ASSSYGYSNQPQH
>13|TRBJ1-6|TRBV7-9
ASSLGDRANSPLH
>13|TRBJ2-3|TRBV6-4
ASSDSMANTDTQY
>12|TRBJ2-5|TRBV6-1
ASSEWAPQETQY
>11|TRBJ1-2|TRBV27
ASSYTGDYGYT
>10|TRBJ1-1|TRBV27
ASSSQGFEAF
>14|TRBJ2-2|TRBV30
AWSVRGRGNTGELF
>11|TRBJ1-2|TRBV6-5
ASSFSGGAGYT
>13|TRBJ2-3|TRBV5-4
ASSLKRGGGDTQY
>13|TRBJ2-1|TRBV28
ASSFPRGRMDEQF
>10|TRBJ1-1|TRBV7-2
ASSPYAGEAF
>11|TRBJ1-1|TRBV10-3
AISPGQGEEAF
>12|TRBJ1-5|TRBV7-2
ASSGQGHNQPQH
>13|TRBJ1-5|TRBV4-2
ASSQELTGNQHQH
>13|TRBJ2-3|TRBV7-2
ASSRLAGAQYPQY
>12|TRBJ2-2|TRBV11-2
ASIPGLNTGELF
>11|TRBJ2-1|TRBV6-5
NGQAFSYNEQF
>13|TRBJ1-2|TRBV4-1
ASSPRTFNNYGYT
>13|TRBJ2-1|TRBV9
ASSKAGAADNEQF
>14|TRBJ2-3|TRBV11-2
ASSFRQGKGADTQY
>13|TRBJ1-5|TRBV6-5
ASSRQGISNQPQH
>13|TRBJ2-3|TRBV27
ASSLDRGPTDTQY
>13|TRBJ1-1|TRBV7-9
ASSLVGRRGTEAF
>10|TRBJ1-1|TRBV2
ASSLGNTEAF
>13|TRBJ1-1|TRBV7-9
ASSLGTGGNTEAF
>11|TRBJ1-1|TRBV14
ASGGIGRTEAF
>12|TRBJ1-1|TRBV5-1
ASSLVSGNTEAF
>15|TRBJ2-7|TRBV27
ASSPPPQREYTYEQY
>13|TRBJ2-7|TRBV30
AWSKLAGGPYEQY
>13|TRBJ1-5|TRBV10-3
AISESEVRNQPQH
>12|TRBJ1-6|TRBV6-6
ASSLISGNSPLH
>11|TRBJ1-6|TRBV7-6
ASSPHRNSPLH
>13|TRBJ2-7|TRBV27
ASRLPGTPPYEQY
>11|TRBJ1-5|TRBV2
ASGDRENQPQH
>18|TRBJ1-5|TRBV28
ASIVTWGQGLVYSNQPQH
>11|TRBJ1-2|TRBV6-5
ASSYSGGVGYT
>10|TRBJ1-2|TRBV7-9
ASSLETGRPL
>16|TRBJ2-2|TRBV27
ASTGTSGRDINTGELF
>17|TRBJ1-3|TRBV4-3
ASSQDPPQTGNSGNTIY
>15|TRBJ2-3|TRBV28
ASSPAGGSGRADTQY
>12|TRBJ1-5|TRBV27
ASRIDRYNQPQH
>14|TRBJ2-1|TRBV6-5
ASSYSTRVTYNEQF
>11|TRBJ1-2|TRBV6-5
ASRGGTGYGYT
>12|TRBJ1-6|TRBV28
ASSLATGRSPLH
>13|TRBJ2-2|TRBV9
ASSVATQNTGELF
>12|TRBJ1-2|TRBV18
ASSPERVNYGYT
>10|TRBJ1-2|TRBV6-6
ASGGDYYGYT